This T cell receptor (beta chain) was profiled in a study of molecular identifiers for immune sequencing clone quantification. To note about this clonotype: Its target is not known.

Germline CDR1 and CDR2: MGHRA and YSYEKL. The CDR3 runs to 16 residues. Between the trimmed V and J ends, which lost 0 bases and 1 base, there was a span of 12 bases. TCRdb fed the PCR reads into MiXCR, producing one record per CDR3 protein. The sample has roughly 300,000 distinct CDR3 sequences, 24% seen once. Findings of the study overall: Barcodes shared by identical TCR molecules could lead to underestimated sizes of highly expanded clones.

The clonotype comes from a human donor in good health. Some libraries in this study had Jurkat cell RNA spiked in. V and J are TRBV4-1 and TRBJ1-2; D not certain. The sequenced sample was naive CD8+ T cells from blood, with Jurkat cell RNA spiked in. As to subset: FACS-sorted CD8+CD4-CCR7+CD45RA+ naive T cells. DNA for the CDR3: TGCGCCAGCAGCCAAGATTGGGGTCCTAATAACTATGGCTACACCTTC. Translation: CASSQDWGPNNYGYTF.